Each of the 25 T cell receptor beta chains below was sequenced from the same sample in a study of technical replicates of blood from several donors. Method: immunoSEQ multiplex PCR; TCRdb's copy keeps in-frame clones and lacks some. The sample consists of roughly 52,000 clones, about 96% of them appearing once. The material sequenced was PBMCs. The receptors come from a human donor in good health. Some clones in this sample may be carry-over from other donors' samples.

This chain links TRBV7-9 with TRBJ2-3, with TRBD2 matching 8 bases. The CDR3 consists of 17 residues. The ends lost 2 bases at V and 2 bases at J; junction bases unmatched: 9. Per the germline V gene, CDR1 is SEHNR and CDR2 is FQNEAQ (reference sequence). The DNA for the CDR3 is TGTGCCAGCAGCTTAACGGGGCGGGGGGCCACCACAGATACGCAGTATTTT. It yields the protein CASSLTGRGATTDTQYF.

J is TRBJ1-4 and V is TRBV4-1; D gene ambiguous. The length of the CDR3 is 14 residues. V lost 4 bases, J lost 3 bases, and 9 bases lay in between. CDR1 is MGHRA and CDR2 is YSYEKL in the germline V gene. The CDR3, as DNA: TGCGCCAGCAGCCCCCTTAATCCTAATGAAAAACTGTTTTTT. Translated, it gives CASSPLNPNEKLFF.

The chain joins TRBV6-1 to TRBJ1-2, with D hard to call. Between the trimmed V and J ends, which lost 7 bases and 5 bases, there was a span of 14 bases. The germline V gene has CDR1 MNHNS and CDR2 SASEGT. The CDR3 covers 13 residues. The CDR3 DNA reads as TGTGCCAGCACCTACAGCACCGCATATGGCTACACCTTC. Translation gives CASTYSTAYGYTF.

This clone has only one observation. The CDR3 DNA is TGTGCCAGCAGCCCCCGGGTAGCCACCGGGGAGCTGTTTTTT. As protein: CASSPRVATGELFF. V is TRBV4-2 and J is TRBJ2-2; D remains ambiguous. V was cut by 4 bases and J by 4 bases, with 10 bases left in between. The CDR3 covers 14 residues. Germline loops: CDR1 LGHNA, CDR2 YNFKEQ.

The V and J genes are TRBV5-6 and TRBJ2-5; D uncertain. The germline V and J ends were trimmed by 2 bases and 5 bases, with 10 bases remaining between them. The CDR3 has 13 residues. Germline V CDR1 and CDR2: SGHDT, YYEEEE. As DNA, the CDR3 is TGTGCCAGCAGCTTTGAGGTCCGGGAGACCCAGTACTTC. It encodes CASSFEVRETQYF.

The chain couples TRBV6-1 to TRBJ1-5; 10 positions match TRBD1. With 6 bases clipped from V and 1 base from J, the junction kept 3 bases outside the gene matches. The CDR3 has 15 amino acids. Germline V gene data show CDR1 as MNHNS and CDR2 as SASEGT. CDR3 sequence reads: CASRGQGPSNQPQHF. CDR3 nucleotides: TGTGCCAGCAGGGGACAGGGGCCGAGCAATCAGCCCCAGCATTTT.

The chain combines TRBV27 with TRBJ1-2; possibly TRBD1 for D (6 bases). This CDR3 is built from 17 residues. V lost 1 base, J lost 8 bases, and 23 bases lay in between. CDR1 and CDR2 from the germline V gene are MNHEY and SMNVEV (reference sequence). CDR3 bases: TGTGCCAGCAGTTTATGGCCCAGCGTGACAGGAGATCTCGGCTACACCTTC. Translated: CASSLWPSVTGDLGYTF.

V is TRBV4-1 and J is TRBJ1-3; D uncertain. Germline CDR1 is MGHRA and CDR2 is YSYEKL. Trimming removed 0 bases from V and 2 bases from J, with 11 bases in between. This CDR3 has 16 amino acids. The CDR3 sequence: CASSQDSLLTGNTIYF. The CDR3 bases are TGCGCCAGCAGCCAAGATTCCCTATTAACTGGAAACACCATATATTTT.

The chain's CDR3 is CSASRVAEQFF. The CDR3 bases are TGCAGTGCTAGCAGGGTGGCTGAGCAGTTCTTC. The chain is built from TRBV20-1 and TRBJ2-1; tentative D call: TRBD1 (5 bases). The CDR3 sequence is 11 residues long. Germline CDR1 reads DFQATT; CDR2 reads SNEGSKA (reference sequence). The V end was cut by 3 bases, the J end by 9 bases, with 9 bases between.

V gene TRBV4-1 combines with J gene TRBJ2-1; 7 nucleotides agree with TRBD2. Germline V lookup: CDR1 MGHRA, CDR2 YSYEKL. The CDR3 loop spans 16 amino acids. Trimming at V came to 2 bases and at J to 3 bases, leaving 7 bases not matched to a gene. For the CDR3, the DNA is TGCGCCAGCAGCCAACCTTGGGGGGGGGACTACAATGAGCAGTTCTTC. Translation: CASSQPWGGDYNEQFF.

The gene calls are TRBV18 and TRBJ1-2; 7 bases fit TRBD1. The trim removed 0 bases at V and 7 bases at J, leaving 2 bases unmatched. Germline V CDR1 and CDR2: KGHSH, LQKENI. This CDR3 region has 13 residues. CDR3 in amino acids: CASSPPGGGGYTF. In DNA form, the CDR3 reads TGTGCCAGCTCACCACCAGGGGGCGGTGGCTACACCTTC. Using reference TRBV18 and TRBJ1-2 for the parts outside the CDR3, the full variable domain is NAGVMQNPRHLVRRRGQEARLRCSPMKGHSHVYWYRQLPEEGLKFMVYLQKENIIDESGMPKERFSAEFPKEGPSILRIQQVVRGDSAAYFCASSPPGGGGYTFGSGTRLTVV.

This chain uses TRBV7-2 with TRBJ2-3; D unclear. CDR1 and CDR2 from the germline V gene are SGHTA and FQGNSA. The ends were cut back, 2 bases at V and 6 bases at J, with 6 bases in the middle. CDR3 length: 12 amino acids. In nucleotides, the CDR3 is TGTGCCAGCAGCTTATTTCTGGATACGCAGTATTTT. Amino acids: CASSLFLDTQYF.

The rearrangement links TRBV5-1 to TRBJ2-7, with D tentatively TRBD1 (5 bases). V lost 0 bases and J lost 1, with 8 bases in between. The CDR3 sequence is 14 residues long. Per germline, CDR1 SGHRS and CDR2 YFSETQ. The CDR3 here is CASSLGQPSYEQYF. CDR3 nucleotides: TGCGCCAGCAGCTTGGGACAGCCGTCCTACGAGCAGTACTTC.

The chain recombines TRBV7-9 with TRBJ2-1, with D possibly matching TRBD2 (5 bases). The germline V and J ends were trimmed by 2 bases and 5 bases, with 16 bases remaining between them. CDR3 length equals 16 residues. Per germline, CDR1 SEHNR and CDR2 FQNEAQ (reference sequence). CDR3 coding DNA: TGTGCCAGCAGCTTACGGACCCGAGGGTTCGACAATGAGCAGTTCTTC. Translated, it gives CASSLRTRGFDNEQFF.

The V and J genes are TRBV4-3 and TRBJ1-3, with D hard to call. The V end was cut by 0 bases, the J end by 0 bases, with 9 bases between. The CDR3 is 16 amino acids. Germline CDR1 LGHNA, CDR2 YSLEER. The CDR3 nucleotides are TGCGCCAGCAGCCAAGAGATTGGCGGCTCTGGAAACACCATATATTTT. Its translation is CASSQEIGGSGNTIYF.

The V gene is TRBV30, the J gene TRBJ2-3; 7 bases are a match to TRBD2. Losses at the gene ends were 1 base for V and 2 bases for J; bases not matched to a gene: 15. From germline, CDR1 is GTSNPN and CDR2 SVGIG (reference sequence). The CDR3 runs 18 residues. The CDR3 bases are TGTGCCTGGAGTGCTGGGACTACTCAATTAAAACCCACAGATACGCAGTATTTT. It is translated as CAWSAGTTQLKPTDTQYF.

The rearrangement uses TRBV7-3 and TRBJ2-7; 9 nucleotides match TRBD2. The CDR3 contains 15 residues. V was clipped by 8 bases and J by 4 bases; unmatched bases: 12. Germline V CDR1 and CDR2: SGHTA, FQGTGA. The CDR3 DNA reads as TGTGCCAGCGCGCCGGGGAGCGGGGGGACGTACGAGCAGTACTTC. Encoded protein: CASAPGSGGTYEQYF.

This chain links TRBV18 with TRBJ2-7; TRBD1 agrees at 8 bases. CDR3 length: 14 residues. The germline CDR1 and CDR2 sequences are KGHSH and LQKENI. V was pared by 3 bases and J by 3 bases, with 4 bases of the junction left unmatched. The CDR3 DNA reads TGTGCCAGCTCACCGGGGACAGGTTTCTACGAGCAGTACTTC. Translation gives CASSPGTGFYEQYF.

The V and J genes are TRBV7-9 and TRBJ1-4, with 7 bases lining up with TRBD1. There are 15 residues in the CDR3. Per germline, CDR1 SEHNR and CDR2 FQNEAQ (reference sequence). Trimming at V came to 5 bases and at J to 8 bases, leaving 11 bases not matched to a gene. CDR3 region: CASSARTGVGEKLFF. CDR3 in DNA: TGTGCCAGCAGCGCCCGGACAGGCGTCGGGGAAAAACTGTTTTTT.

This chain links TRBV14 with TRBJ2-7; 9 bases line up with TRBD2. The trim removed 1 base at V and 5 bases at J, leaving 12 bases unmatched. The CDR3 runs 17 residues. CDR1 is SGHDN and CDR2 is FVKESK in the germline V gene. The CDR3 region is CASSQAVRAGGYHEQYF. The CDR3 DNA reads TGTGCCAGCAGCCAAGCGGTGCGTGCGGGAGGGTACCACGAGCAGTACTTC. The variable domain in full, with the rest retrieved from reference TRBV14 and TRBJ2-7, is EAGVTQFPSHSVIEKGQTVTLRCDPISGHDNLYWYRRVMGKEIKFLLHFVKESKQDESGMPNNRFLAERTGGTYSTLKVQPAELEDSGVYFCASSQAVRAGGYHEQYFGPGTRLTVT.

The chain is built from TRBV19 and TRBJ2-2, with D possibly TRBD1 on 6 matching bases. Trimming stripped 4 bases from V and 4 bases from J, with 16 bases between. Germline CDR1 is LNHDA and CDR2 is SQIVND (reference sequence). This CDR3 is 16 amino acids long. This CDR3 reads CASSTPRGVGTGELFF. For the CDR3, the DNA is TGTGCCAGTAGTACCCCCAGGGGTGTGGGCACCGGGGAGCTGTTTTTT. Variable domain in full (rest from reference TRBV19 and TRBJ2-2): DGGITQSPKYLFRKEGQNVTLSCEQNLNHDAMYWYRQDPGQGLRLIYYSQIVNDFQKGDIAEGYSVSREKKESFPLTVTSAQKNPTAFYLCASSTPRGVGTGELFFGEGSRLTVL.

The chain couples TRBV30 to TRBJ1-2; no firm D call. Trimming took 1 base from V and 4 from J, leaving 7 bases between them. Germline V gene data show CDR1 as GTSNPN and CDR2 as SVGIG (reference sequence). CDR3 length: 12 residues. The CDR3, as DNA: TGTGCCTGGAGTGGCGGCCTCTATGGCTACACCTTC. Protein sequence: CAWSGGLYGYTF.

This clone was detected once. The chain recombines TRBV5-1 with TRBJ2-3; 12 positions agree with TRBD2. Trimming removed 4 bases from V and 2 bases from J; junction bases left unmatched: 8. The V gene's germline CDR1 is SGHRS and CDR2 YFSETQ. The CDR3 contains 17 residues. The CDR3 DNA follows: TGCGCCAGCAGCCCTGCGACTAGCGGGAGATACACAGATACGCAGTATTTT. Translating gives CASSPATSGRYTDTQYF.

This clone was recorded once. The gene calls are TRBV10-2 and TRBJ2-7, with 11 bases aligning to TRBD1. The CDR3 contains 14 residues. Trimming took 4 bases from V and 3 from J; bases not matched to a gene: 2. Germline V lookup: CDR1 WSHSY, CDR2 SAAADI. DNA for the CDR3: TGCGCCAGCAGTGTCGGGACAGGGGGCTACGAGCAGTACTTC. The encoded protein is CASSVGTGGYEQYF.

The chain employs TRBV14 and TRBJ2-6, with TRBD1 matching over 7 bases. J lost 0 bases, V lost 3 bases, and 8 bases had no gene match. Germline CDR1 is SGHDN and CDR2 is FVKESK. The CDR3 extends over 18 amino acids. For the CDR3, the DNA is TGTGCCAGCAGCCACGGACAGGAAAGATACTCTGGGGCCAACGTCCTGACTTTC. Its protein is CASSHGQERYSGANVLTF.